Listed here are 23 T cell receptor beta chains from one sample, sequenced in a study of shared clonotypes between healthy human individuals. Libraries were prepared by immunoSEQ multiplex PCR; TCRdb keeps only in-frame clonotypes and omits some of them. Here the sample spans 1.5 million to 1.9 million clones, 95% to 99% being singletons. The sequenced material came from naive CD4+ T cells sorted from blood. The subset denotes: CD45RA+ positively selected. The source of these receptors is a young man in good health.

This sequence joins TRBV6-5 and TRBJ2-2; D assignment may be TRBD1 or TRBD2 (6 bases each). CDR1 and CDR2 from the germline V gene are MNHEY and SVGAGI. The CDR3 consists of 15 residues. The V end was cut by 6 bases, the J end by 2 bases, with 13 bases between. CDR3 DNA: TGTGCCAGCAGCCGGGGGCATTTAAACACCGGGGAGCTGTTTTTT. Its protein is CASSRGHLNTGELFF.

This clone was detected once. The chain links TRBV27 to TRBJ1-5; perhaps TRBD1 as D (5 bases). V was shortened by 0 bases and J by 5 bases, with 8 bases between the two germline ends. CDR1 MNHEY and CDR2 SMNVEV come from the germline V gene (reference sequence). CDR3 length equals 14 residues. In DNA, the CDR3 is TGTGCCAGCAGTTTATCCAGGGAGGATCAGCCCCAGCATTTT. Translated: CASSLSREDQPQHF.

This clone was recorded only once. The chain carries TRBV5-5 and TRBJ1-5; no reliable D call. V dropped 4 bases and J dropped 6 bases, with 11 bases sitting between them. The germline V gene encodes CDR1 SGHKS and CDR2 YYEKEE (reference sequence). This CDR3 region has 13 residues. CDR3 sequence: CASSEVGSQPQHF. The CDR3 DNA is TGTGCCAGCAGCGAGGTTGGCAGTCAGCCCCAGCATTTT.

The chain uses TRBV5-6 and TRBJ2-7, with 8 positions matching TRBD1. Losses at the gene ends were 0 bases for V and 3 bases for J; bases not matched to a gene: 8. The CDR3 is 16 amino acids. In germline, CDR1 is SGHDT, CDR2 YYEEEE. The CDR3 loop reads CASSLALPDRDYEQYF. The CDR3 nucleotides read TGTGCCAGCAGCTTGGCCCTCCCGGACAGGGACTACGAGCAGTACTTC.

This chain links TRBV5-1 with TRBJ2-3, with D possibly being TRBD1 or TRBD2 (5 bases each). This CDR3 contains 15 residues. Trimming took 3 bases from V and 1 from J, leaving 12 bases between them. Germline V gives CDR1 SGHRS, CDR2 YFSETQ. The CDR3 DNA is TGCGCCAGCAGCTGGGACCCCTTGGGCACAGATACGCAGTATTTT. Its translation: CASSWDPLGTDTQYF. The whole variable domain, remainder taken from reference TRBV5-1 and TRBJ2-3, is KAGVTQTPRYLIKTRGQQVTLSCSPISGHRSVSWYQQTPGQGLQFLFEYFSETQRNKGNFPGRFSGRQFSNSRSEMNVSTLELGDSALYLCASSWDPLGTDTQYFGPGTRLTVL.

This chain connects TRBV27 to TRBJ2-7, with unresolved D. Germline CDR1 reads MNHEY; CDR2 reads SMNVEV (reference sequence). The CDR3 spans 13 residues. The V end was cut by 3 bases, the J end by 6 bases, with 12 bases between. The CDR3: CASSFRRLREQYF. In DNA, the CDR3 is TGTGCCAGCAGTTTCCGACGTCTCCGCGAGCAGTACTTC.

V and J are TRBV5-1 and TRBJ2-5; perhaps TRBD1 as D (5 bases). The germline V and J ends were trimmed by 4 bases and 5 bases, with 15 bases remaining between them. The CDR3 sequence is 14 residues long. Per the germline V gene, CDR1 is SGHRS and CDR2 is YFSETQ. The CDR3 DNA follows: TGCGCCAGCAGCCTAGACAGTTTTGAGGAGACCCAGTACTTC. Translated: CASSLDSFEETQYF.

The CDR3 loop is CASSLDRKQYF. In nucleotides, the CDR3 is TGTGCCAGCAGCTTAGATAGGAAGCAGTACTTC. V gene TRBV7-2 combines with J gene TRBJ2-7; D not resolved. Germline CDR1 reads SGHTA; CDR2 reads FQGNSA. The CDR3 runs to 11 residues. V was clipped by 1 base and J by 8 bases, with 6 bases between them.

V gene TRBV5-6 combines with J gene TRBJ1-5; D unresolved. Germline CDR1 reads SGHDT; CDR2 reads YYEEEE. Trimming shortened V by 4 bases and J by 3 bases, and 26 bases separated the two germline ends. This CDR3 has 19 residues. The CDR3 sequence: CASSNYGPSPPGPNQPQHF. DNA for the CDR3: TGTGCCAGCAGCAATTACGGACCGTCACCCCCTGGTCCCAATCAGCCCCAGCATTTT.

This clone was seen a single time. V usage is TRBV5-1 and J usage is TRBJ2-2; no reliable D call. Trimming removed 4 bases from V and 6 bases from J, with 10 bases in between. Germline V CDR1 and CDR2: SGHRS, YFSETQ. The CDR3 has 13 amino acids. CDR3 protein: CASSRPKAGELFF. CDR3 in DNA: TGCGCCAGCAGCCGGCCAAAAGCCGGGGAGCTGTTTTTT. Drawing the rest from reference TRBV5-1 and TRBJ2-2, the complete variable domain is KAGVTQTPRYLIKTRGQQVTLSCSPISGHRSVSWYQQTPGQGLQFLFEYFSETQRNKGNFPGRFSGRQFSNSRSEMNVSTLELGDSALYLCASSRPKAGELFFGEGSRLTVL.

CDR3 DNA sequence: TGCGCCAGCAGCTTGGATTCTTACACCGGGGAGCTGTTTTTT. It specifies CASSLDSYTGELFF. V gene TRBV5-1 combines with J gene TRBJ2-2, with unresolved D. In germline, CDR1 is SGHRS, CDR2 YFSETQ. Trimming shortened V by 0 bases and J by 3 bases, and 6 bases separated the two germline ends. The CDR3 loop spans 14 amino acids.

The chain employs TRBV6-5 and TRBJ2-3; D not certain. Germline CDR1 reads MNHEY; CDR2 reads SVGAGI. The V end was cut by 7 bases, the J end by 1 base, with 12 bases between. The CDR3 is 14 amino acids. The CDR3 DNA reads TGTGCCAGCACCACAAGGGCAGGCACAGATACGCAGTATTTT. Its translation is CASTTRAGTDTQYF.

V gene TRBV27 combines with J gene TRBJ2-2; 13 bases fit TRBD2. V dropped 5 bases and J dropped 7; count of bases not matched to a gene: 7. The CDR3 runs 16 residues. Germline CDR1 MNHEY, CDR2 SMNVEV (reference sequence). CDR3 DNA sequence: TGTGCCAGCAGTCGACTAGCGGGAGGCTTAGGCGGGGAGCTGTTTTTT. Amino acids: CASSRLAGGLGGELFF.

The gene calls are TRBV7-2 and TRBJ1-2, with D unresolved. V lost 6 bases and J 1 base, leaving 12 bases between the germline ends. Germline V gives CDR1 SGHTA, CDR2 FQGNSA. This CDR3 is built from 14 residues. The CDR3 is CASSKGRINYGYTF. The CDR3 DNA sequence: TGTGCCAGCAGTAAAGGACGGATTAACTATGGCTACACCTTC.

The chain recombines TRBV30 with TRBJ2-1; TRBD2 aligns across 8 bases. The germline V gene has CDR1 GTSNPN and CDR2 SVGIG (reference sequence). The CDR3 consists of 13 residues. Losses at the gene ends were 3 bases for V and 8 bases for J; bases not matched to a gene: 6. CDR3 protein: CAWSTSGSDEQFF. CDR3 nucleotides: TGTGCCTGGAGCACAAGCGGGAGTGATGAGCAGTTCTTC.

The CDR3 nucleotides are TGTGCCAGCAGCTTAGCGCCCGGGACAGGGACTGAAGCTTTCTTT. It translates to CASSLAPGTGTEAFF. The chain couples TRBV7-9 to TRBJ1-1; 9 bases match TRBD1. Trimming removed 0 bases from V and 5 bases from J; junction bases left unmatched: 4. Germline V gene data show CDR1 as SEHNR and CDR2 as FQNEAQ (reference sequence). The CDR3 has 15 residues.

This sequence joins TRBV9 and TRBJ2-5; TRBD2 aligns across 8 bases. The V gene end was trimmed by 3 bases and the J gene end by 1 base; junction bases not matched to a gene: 5. Germline V gene lookup returns CDR1 SGDLS and CDR2 YYNGEE. The CDR3 length is 15 residues. DNA of the CDR3: TGTGCCAGCAGCGCAAGTCGGGGGGGCCAAGAGACCCAGTACTTC. As protein: CASSASRGGQETQYF.

The chain recombines TRBV28 with TRBJ2-1; 7 nucleotides align to TRBD2. This CDR3 has 15 amino acids. The junction had 10 bases not matched to a gene; V was cut back by 6 bases and J by 5 bases. CDR1 and CDR2 from the germline V gene are MDHEN and SYDVKM. This chain's CDR3 is CASRLGGSSNNEQFF. The DNA for the CDR3 is TGTGCCAGCAGGTTGGGGGGGAGTTCGAACAATGAGCAGTTCTTC.

The CDR3 DNA reads TGTGCCAGCAGTGCGACAGGGTACCCCGGGGAGCTGTTTTTT. Its protein is CASSATGYPGELFF. This rearrangement joins TRBV25-1 to TRBJ2-2; TRBD1 matches at 7 bases. V was pared by 4 bases and J by 6 bases, with 5 bases of the junction left unmatched. Germline CDR1 is MGHDK and CDR2 is SYGVNS. CDR3 length equals 14 residues.

This chain joins TRBV30 and TRBJ2-1; 9 bases map to TRBD2. Germline V gene lookup returns CDR1 GTSNPN and CDR2 SVGIG (reference sequence). This CDR3 has 16 residues. The junction had 11 bases not matched to a gene; V was cut back by 0 bases and J by 8 bases. The CDR3 DNA follows: TGTGCCTGGAGTGTATGGCGGGCGGGAGGGCCCCATGAGCAGTTCTTC. Encoded protein: CAWSVWRAGGPHEQFF.

The V call is TRBV14, the J call TRBJ2-4, with D unclear. V dropped 1 base and J dropped 1 base, with 5 bases sitting between them. The CDR3 spans 14 residues. The germline gives CDR1 SGHDN, CDR2 FVKESK. CDR3 in DNA: TGTGCCAGCAGCCAAGGCCTTGCCAAAAACATTCAGTACTTC. Its translation: CASSQGLAKNIQYF.

The rearrangement joins TRBV6-1 to TRBJ2-7, with 7 bases aligning to TRBD1. Germline lookup yields CDR1 MNHNS and CDR2 SASEGT. The V segment lost 8 bases and the J segment 2 bases; nucleotides outside the gene matches: 6. CDR3 length equals 13 residues. The CDR3 is CASLGQPTYEQYF. CDR3 DNA: TGTGCCAGCCTGGGACAGCCGACCTACGAGCAGTACTTC.

The gene calls are TRBV28 and TRBJ2-1; tentatively, D is TRBD1 (5 bases). The CDR3 has 12 residues. Germline CDR1 is MDHEN and CDR2 is SYDVKM. The V end lost 6 bases, the J end lost 9 bases, and 12 bases lay between the germline ends. This chain's CDR3 is CASRGLLSEQFF. As DNA, the CDR3 is TGTGCCAGCAGGGGGCTCCTCAGTGAGCAGTTCTTC.